These 27 T cell receptor beta chains were sequenced from one sample in a study of T-cell reconstitution after alpha-beta-depleted transplantation in children. Preparation of the TCRbeta library was carried out with unique molecular identifiers. MiXCR, run by TCRdb on the PCR reads, gives a single entry per CDR3 protein. The table shows approximately 400,000 distinct CDR3 sequences, with under 13% occurring only once. This material consisted of PBMCs from the stem cell graft donor, taken from the stem cell graft. The receptors were gathered from a human donor who donated a stem cell graft to a child with acute myeloid leukemia.

This clonotype was counted a few times. The rearrangement uses TRBV6-6 and TRBJ2-5, with D perhaps TRBD2 (6 bases). Trimming removed 7 bases from V and 4 bases from J, with 13 bases in between. This CDR3 is 13 amino acids long. Germline assignment: CDR1 MNHNY and CDR2 SVGAGI (reference sequence). CDR3 coding DNA: TGTGCCAGCAAAGAGAGGGGAGGAGAGACCCAGTACTTC. Translation: CASKERGGETQYF.

A few counts support this clonotype. The V call is TRBV7-6, the J call TRBJ2-7; D is uncertain. The CDR3 contains 18 residues. The germline V and J ends were trimmed by 2 bases and 2 bases, with 22 bases remaining between them. Germline CDR1 reads SGHVS; CDR2 reads FNYEAQ. CDR3 sequence (DNA): TGTGCCAGCAGCTTACCCAACCGCCGGGCCGAAGGGCCCTACGAGCAGTACTTC. Residues: CASSLPNRRAEGPYEQYF.

This clonotype has only a few counts. The chain links TRBV2 to TRBJ2-2; 9 nucleotides match TRBD1. V trimming: 6 bases; J trimming: 4 bases; junction bases outside the gene matches: 3. Germline loops: CDR1 SNHLY, CDR2 FYNNEI. CDR3 size: 14 residues. The CDR3 DNA reads as TGTGCCAGCAGCATGGGACAGGGCACCGGGGAGCTGTTTTTT. This encodes CASSMGQGTGELFF. Together with reference TRBV2 and TRBJ2-2, the CDR3 gives the full variable domain: EPEVTQTPSHQVTQMGQEVILRCVPISNHLYFYWYRQILGQKVEFLVSFYNNEISEKSEIFDDQFSVERPDGSNFTLKIRSTKLEDSAMYFCASSMGQGTGELFFGEGSRLTVL.

Only a few counts were recorded for this clonotype. The chain carries TRBV29-1 and TRBJ2-5, with TRBD2 identical over 9 bases. The CDR3 contains 11 residues. In germline, CDR1 is SQVTM, CDR2 ANQGSEA. V lost 7 bases and J lost 5; bases outside the gene matches: 2. The DNA for the CDR3 is TGCAGCGCTGGACTAGCGGAGACCCAGTACTTC. Translated: CSAGLAETQYF.

This clonotype was counted only a few times. The rearrangement joins TRBV5-1 to TRBJ2-1; D ambiguous. Germline values: CDR1 SGHRS, CDR2 YFSETQ. Trimming took 1 base from V and 6 from J, leaving 11 bases between them. The CDR3 spans 14 residues. Here the CDR3 DNA reads TGCGCCAGCAGCTTGTCAATCGCAGGCAATGAGCAGTTCTTC. This encodes CASSLSIAGNEQFF.

The table lists this clonotype with a few counts. V is TRBV29-1 and J is TRBJ2-1; tentative D call: TRBD2 (6 bases). Germline CDR1 SQVTM, CDR2 ANQGSEA. This CDR3 region has 11 residues. Trimming left V 7 bases short and J 9 bases short, with 13 bases between. CDR3 DNA: TGCAGCGCCTCCTCGGAGGGTGAGCAGTTCTTC. This gives the protein CSASSEGEQFF.

At least ten counts were recorded for this clonotype. V usage is TRBV6-5 and J usage is TRBJ2-6; D ambiguous. The V gene lost 0 bases and the J gene lost 5 bases, with 20 bases spanning the gap. Germline CDR1 MNHEY, CDR2 SVGAGI. This CDR3 comprises 19 residues. The CDR3 loop is CASSYSSSSVLPRANVLTF. The CDR3 DNA reads TGTGCCAGCAGTTACTCGAGTTCTTCTGTCCTCCCCCGGGCCAACGTCCTGACTTTC.

This clonotype was detected a few times. DNA of the CDR3: TGTGCCAGCAGCTTGGTTCCAGGGGGTCCGGGCACTGAAGCTTTCTTT. Its translation is CASSLVPGGPGTEAFF. The V call is TRBV5-5, the J call TRBJ1-1; TRBD1 aligns across 7 bases. Per germline, CDR1 SGHKS and CDR2 YYEKEE (reference sequence). The length of the CDR3 is 16 residues. Trimming at V came to 0 bases and at J to 4 bases, leaving 9 bases not matched to a gene.

This clonotype has just a few counts. The chain uses TRBV2 and TRBJ1-2; 11 bases align to TRBD1. This CDR3 is 15 amino acids long. Germline values: CDR1 SNHLY, CDR2 FYNNEI. V lost 1 base to trimming and J lost 4 bases; unmatched junction nucleotides: 2. CDR3 sequence reads: CASSEGTGGIYGYTF. DNA of the CDR3: TGTGCCAGCAGTGAAGGGACAGGGGGCATCTATGGCTACACCTTC.

The CDR3 nucleotides are TGTGCCAGCAGTGAAGAGGCTTCTTACAATGAGCAGTTCTTC. Protein sequence: CASSEEASYNEQFF. This chain links TRBV6-1 with TRBJ2-1; D is unclear. The germline V gene encodes CDR1 MNHNS and CDR2 SASEGT. The CDR3 is 14 amino acids. V dropped 1 base and J dropped 4 bases, with 8 bases sitting between them.

Only a few counts were recorded for this clonotype. The chain uses TRBV20-1 and TRBJ1-2; 7 bases are shared with TRBD1. The ends lost 6 bases at V and 6 bases at J; junction bases unmatched: 13. The CDR3 totals 14 residues. Germline-derived CDR1 and CDR2 are DFQATT and SNEGSKA (reference sequence). The CDR3 here is CSAMVPGQKHGYTF. CDR3 coding DNA: TGCAGTGCAATGGTACCGGGACAGAAGCATGGCTACACCTTC.

This clonotype was found many times. The chain carries TRBV12-3 or TRBV12-4 and TRBJ2-7; D uncertain. CDR3 length: 15 amino acids. V lost 1 base and J 2 bases, leaving 12 bases between the germline ends. In DNA form, the CDR3 reads TGTGCCAGCAGTTTAGGTCGGGCGTTTCCCTACGAGCAGTACTTC. Its translation: CASSLGRAFPYEQYF.

This chain uses TRBV6-5 with TRBJ2-7, with D hard to call. Germline-derived CDR1 and CDR2 are MNHEY and SVGAGI. V was trimmed by 3 bases and J by 0 bases, leaving 12 bases between them. This CDR3 is built from 15 residues. The chain's CDR3 is CASSYSAIFSYEQYF. For the CDR3, the DNA is TGTGCCAGCAGTTATTCAGCGATTTTCTCCTACGAGCAGTACTTC.

This clonotype was seen a handful of times. This sequence joins TRBV29-1 and TRBJ2-3; 12 bases are a match to TRBD1. This CDR3 is built from 15 residues. V lost 7 bases, J lost 4 bases, and 9 bases stayed unmatched. Germline CDR1 and CDR2: SQVTM and ANQGSEA. The CDR3 loop reads CSAPGDRGPSDTQYF. For the CDR3, the DNA is TGCAGCGCTCCGGGGGACAGGGGGCCATCAGATACGCAGTATTTT.

This sequence joins TRBV27 and TRBJ2-2, with 7 bases matching TRBD2. With 7 bases clipped from V and 5 bases from J, the junction kept 4 bases outside the gene matches. Germline values: CDR1 MNHEY, CDR2 SMNVEV (reference sequence). This CDR3 is built from 13 residues. DNA for the CDR3: TGTGCCAGCAAGGGAGGGAATACCGGGGAGCTGTTTTTT. This sequence encodes CASKGGNTGELFF.

The genes are TRBV18 and TRBJ2-3; D is unclear. With 6 bases removed from V and 3 bases from J, the gap between germline ends came to 7 bases. The CDR3 contains 12 residues. Germline loops: CDR1 KGHSH, CDR2 LQKENI. The DNA for the CDR3 is TGTGCCAGCTCCCCGGAAACAGATACGCAGTATTTT. It codes for CASSPETDTQYF. The whole variable domain, remainder taken from reference TRBV18 and TRBJ2-3, is NAGVMQNPRHLVRRRGQEARLRCSPMKGHSHVYWYRQLPEEGLKFMVYLQKENIIDESGMPKERFSAEFPKEGPSILRIQQVVRGDSAAYFCASSPETDTQYFGPGTRLTVL.

J is TRBJ2-2 and V is TRBV2; possible D gene TRBD2, 6 bases. The ends were cut back, 6 bases at V and 7 bases at J, with 15 bases in the middle. From germline, CDR1 is SNHLY and CDR2 FYNNEI. CDR3 length equals 14 residues. The CDR3 loop is CASRMEGIGGELFF. The CDR3 DNA follows: TGTGCCAGCAGGATGGAGGGGATTGGCGGGGAGCTGTTTTTT. Complete variable domain (other parts from reference TRBV2 and TRBJ2-2): EPEVTQTPSHQVTQMGQEVILRCVPISNHLYFYWYRQILGQKVEFLVSFYNNEISEKSEIFDDQFSVERPDGSNFTLKIRSTKLEDSAMYFCASRMEGIGGELFFGEGSRLTVL.

The chain uses TRBV20-1 and TRBJ2-4; 8 bases map to TRBD2. The CDR3 consists of 15 residues. The germline V gene encodes CDR1 DFQATT and CDR2 SNEGSKA (reference sequence). J gave up 5 bases and V 3 bases, and 9 bases lay outside the gene matches. CDR3 DNA: TGCAGTGCTAGTCGAGCGGGGGCGCCTCAAAACATTCAGTACTTC. It codes for CSASRAGAPQNIQYF.

The rearrangement joins TRBV12-3 or TRBV12-4 to TRBJ2-2; TRBD1 matches at 10 bases. Losses at the gene ends were 7 bases for V and 4 bases for J; bases not matched to a gene: 12. The CDR3 runs 17 residues. The DNA of the CDR3 is TGTGCCAGCACCAAAGACAGGGGGCTTAGGGGCACCGGGGAGCTGTTTTTT. It yields the protein CASTKDRGLRGTGELFF.

This clonotype showed up just once. This may be a read error, as it is one base from a much larger clone. This rearrangement joins TRBV4-3 to TRBJ2-5; D possibly matches TRBD1 or TRBD2 (7 bases each). This CDR3 is built from 14 residues. Germline V gene data show CDR1 as LGHNA and CDR2 as YSLEER. V lost 1 base and J lost 7, with 13 bases in between. The CDR3 is CASSQGLRGGTQYF. As DNA, the CDR3 is TGCGCCAGCAGCCAAGGTCTCAGGGGGGGGACCCAGTACTTC.

This clonotype was detected only a few times. This chain links TRBV3-1 with TRBJ2-7, with 7 positions matching TRBD1. The CDR3 has 15 amino acids. J lost 1 base, V lost 2 bases, and 5 bases had no gene match. Germline CDR1 is LGHDT and CDR2 is YNNKEL (reference sequence). The CDR3 reads CASSQKTGRSYEQYF. The CDR3 bases are TGTGCCAGCAGCCAAAAGACAGGGCGATCCTACGAGCAGTACTTC.

This clonotype was seen more than once but under ten times. This chain joins TRBV29-1 and TRBJ1-2, with D perhaps TRBD1 (5 bases). This CDR3 is 12 amino acids long. Germline-derived CDR1 and CDR2 are SQVTM and ANQGSEA. The germline V and J ends were trimmed by 2 bases and 2 bases, with 6 bases remaining between them. CDR3 DNA sequence: TGCAGCGTTGAACCAGGGAACTATGGCTACACCTTC. This encodes CSVEPGNYGYTF.

This clonotype was observed many times. The CDR3 nucleotides are TGTGCCAGCAGTGACGGAACAGGGGTGGGAAACACCATATATTTT. Amino acid sequence: CASSDGTGVGNTIYF. V and J are TRBV6-1 and TRBJ1-3; 7 nucleotides align to TRBD1. J lost 4 bases, V lost 3 bases, and 6 bases had no gene match. The V gene's germline CDR1 is MNHNS and CDR2 SASEGT. The CDR3 covers 15 residues.

The J gene is TRBJ2-1, the V gene TRBV20-1; 7 bases map to TRBD1. CDR3 length: 16 residues. Germline CDR1 reads DFQATT; CDR2 reads SNEGSKA (reference sequence). Trimming at V came to 2 bases and at J to 8 bases, leaving 15 bases not matched to a gene. The CDR3 nucleotides read TGCAGTGCTAGAAAGCTGGACAGGCAATGGTTGGATGAGCAGTTCTTC. This sequence encodes CSARKLDRQWLDEQFF.

On this clonotype itself: Without the conserved terminal phenylalanine or tryptophan, this CDR3 likely stems from a read error. The rearrangement uses TRBV4-1 and TRBJ1-5, with D hard to call. The CDR3 has 13 residues. The V gene lost 0 bases and the J gene lost 10 bases, with 10 bases spanning the gap. Germline CDR1 reads MGHRA; CDR2 reads YSYEKL. Written as DNA, the CDR3 is TGCGCCAGCAGCCAAGATAAGGGCTCTCCCCAGCATTCT. Its protein is CASSQDKGSPQHS.

V gene TRBV5-1 combines with J gene TRBJ1-1; D unresolved. V was trimmed by 4 bases and J by 4 bases, leaving 20 bases between them. CDR1 is SGHRS and CDR2 is YFSETQ in the germline V gene. CDR3 length equals 16 residues. In DNA, the CDR3 is TGCGCCAGCAGCCCTGGTTTCGGGGTTTTGGCCACTGAAGCTTTCTTT. As protein: CASSPGFGVLATEAFF.

This clonotype appeared a few times. The rearrangement links TRBV21-1 to TRBJ2-5; whether TRBD1, the table's D call, matches the DNA was not checked. TRBV21-1 corresponds to a pseudogene. The CDR3 has 17 amino acids. CDR3: CASSKAKGDRAQETQYF. DNA of the CDR3: TGTGCCAGCAGCAAAGCCAAGGGAGACAGGGCCCAAGAGACCCAGTACTTC.